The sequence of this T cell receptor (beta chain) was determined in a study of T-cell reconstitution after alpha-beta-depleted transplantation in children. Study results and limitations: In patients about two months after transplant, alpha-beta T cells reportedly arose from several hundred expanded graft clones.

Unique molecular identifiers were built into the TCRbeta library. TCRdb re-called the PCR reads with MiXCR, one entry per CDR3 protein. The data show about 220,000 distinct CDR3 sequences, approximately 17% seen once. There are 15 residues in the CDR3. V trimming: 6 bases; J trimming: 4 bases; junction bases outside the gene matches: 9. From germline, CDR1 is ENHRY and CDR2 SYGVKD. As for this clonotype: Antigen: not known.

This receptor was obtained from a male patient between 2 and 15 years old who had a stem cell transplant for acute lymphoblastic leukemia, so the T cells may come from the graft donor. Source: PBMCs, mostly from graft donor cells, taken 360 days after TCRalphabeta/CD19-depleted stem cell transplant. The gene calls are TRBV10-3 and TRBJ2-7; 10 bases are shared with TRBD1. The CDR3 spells CAISSTGTGVYEQYF. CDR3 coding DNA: TGTGCCATCAGCTCAACCGGGACAGGGGTTTACGAGCAGTACTTC.